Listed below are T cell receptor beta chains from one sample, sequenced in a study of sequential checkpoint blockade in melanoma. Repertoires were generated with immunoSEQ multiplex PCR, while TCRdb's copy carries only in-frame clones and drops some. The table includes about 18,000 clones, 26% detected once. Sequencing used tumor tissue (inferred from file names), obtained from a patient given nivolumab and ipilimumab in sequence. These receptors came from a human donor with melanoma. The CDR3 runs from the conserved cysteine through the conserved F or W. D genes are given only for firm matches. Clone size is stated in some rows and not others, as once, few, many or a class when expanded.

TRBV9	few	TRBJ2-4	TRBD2	CASSPSLAVAKNIQYF	TGTGCCAGCAGCCCGTCGCTAGCGGTAGCCAAAAACATTCAGTACTTC
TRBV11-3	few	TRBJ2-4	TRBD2	CASSSSGSNLAKNIQYF	TGTGCCAGCAGCTCTAGCGGTTCGAATCTAGCCAAAAACATTCAGTACTTC
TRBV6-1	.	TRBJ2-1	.	CASSEGPTEQFF	TGTGCCAGCAGTGAAGGACCAACTGAGCAGTTCTTC
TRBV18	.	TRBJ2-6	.	CASSPPTGSSGANVLTF	TGTGCCAGCTCACCCCCGACAGGAAGCTCTGGGGCCAACGTCCTGACTTTC
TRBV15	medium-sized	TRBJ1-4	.	CATSTTRMTTNEKLFF	TGTGCCACCAGCACTACCAGAATGACAACTAATGAAAAACTGTTTTTT
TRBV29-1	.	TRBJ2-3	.	CSVAGTTRRRTDTQYF	TGCAGCGTCGCTGGAACCACCAGGAGGAGGACAGATACGCAGTATTTT
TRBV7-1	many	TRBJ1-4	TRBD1	CASSTPGTGDEKLFF	TGTGCCAGCAGCACACCCGGGACAGGAGATGAAAAACTGTTTTTT
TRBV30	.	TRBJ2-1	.	CANAPNQDEQFF	TGTGCGAATGCACCCAATCAGGATGAGCAGTTCTTC
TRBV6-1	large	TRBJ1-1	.	CASSEGFLGNTEAFF	TGTGCCAGCAGTGAAGGATTTTTGGGGAACACTGAAGCTTTCTTT
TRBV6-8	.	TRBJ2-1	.	CASSKDGPFYNEQFF	TGTGCCAGCAGTAAGGACGGACCTTTCTACAATGAGCAGTTCTTC
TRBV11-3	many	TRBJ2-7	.	CASSLLQGPYEQYF	TGTGCCAGCAGCTTATTACAGGGACCCTACGAGCAGTACTTC
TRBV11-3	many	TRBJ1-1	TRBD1	CASSSWTGGTEAFF	TGTGCCAGCAGCTCTTGGACAGGGGGCACTGAAGCTTTCTTT
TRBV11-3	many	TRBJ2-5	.	CASSPRASQETQYF	TGTGCCAGCAGCCCTCGGGCTAGCCAAGAGACCCAGTACTTC
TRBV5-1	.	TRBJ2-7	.	CASSLGAGALGNEQYF	TGCGCCAGCAGCTTGGGGGCGGGCGCTCTGGGGAACGAGCAGTACTTC
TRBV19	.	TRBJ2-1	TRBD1	CASSMGAGGAFDEQFF	TGTGCCAGTAGTATGGGGGCAGGGGGCGCGTTCGATGAGCAGTTCTTC
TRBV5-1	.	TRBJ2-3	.	CASGLKGSTDTQYF	TGCGCCAGCGGGTTGAAGGGTTCCACAGATACGCAGTATTTT
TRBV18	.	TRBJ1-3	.	CASSPGADAGNTIYF	TGTGCCAGCTCACCAGGGGCGGATGCTGGAAACACCATATATTTT
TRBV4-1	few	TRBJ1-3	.	CASSQVYSGNTIYF	TGCGCCAGCAGCCAGGTTTACTCTGGAAACACCATATATTTT
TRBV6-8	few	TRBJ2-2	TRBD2	CASSSLIAGGSTGELFF	TGTGCCAGCAGTTCACTTATAGCGGGAGGTAGCACCGGGGAGCTGTTTTTT
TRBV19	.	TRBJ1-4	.	CASSYTWEKLFF	TGTGCCAGTAGCTATACATGGGAAAAACTGTTTTTT
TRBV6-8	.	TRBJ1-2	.	CASRPGGYGYTF	TGTGCCAGCAGACCCGGGGGCTATGGCTACACCTTC
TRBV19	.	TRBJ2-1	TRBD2	CASSRGLDSLGSYNEQFF	TGTGCCAGTAGTAGGGGACTAGATTCCCTCGGCTCCTACAATGAGCAGTTCTTC
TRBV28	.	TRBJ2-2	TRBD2	CASSLVTSGRTGELFF	TGTGCCAGCAGTTTGGTGACTAGCGGGAGGACCGGGGAGCTGTTTTTT
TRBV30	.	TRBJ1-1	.	CAWKGGGTEAFF	TGTGCCTGGAAGGGCGGGGGAACTGAAGCTTTCTTT